Listed below are T cell receptor beta chains from one sample, sequenced in a study of control samples from healthy donors and cancer patients. Measured with immunoSEQ multiplex PCR; TCRdb has only the in-frame clones, and not every one. The sample consists of 120,000 to 150,000 clones, under 95% of them appearing once. Input material: blood. These receptors were obtained from a man aged 40-55 years in good health. CDR3s include the opening cysteine and the closing phenylalanine or tryptophan. A D gene is named only where the DNA matches it firmly. For some rows the clone size is stated as once, few or many, or as a class when expanded; others skip it.

clone_size j_call d_call v_call cdr3_nt cdr3_aa
. TRBJ1-6 . TRBV6-2/TRBV6-3 TGTGCCAGCAGTGCCAGGCTTAATTCACCCCTCCACTTT CASSARLNSPLHF
. TRBJ2-5 TRBD2 TRBV29-1 TGCAGCGTTGAAGGCGTAGCGGGAGGGGCGGGGACCCAGTACTTC CSVEGVAGGAGTQYF
. TRBJ2-1 . TRBV14 TGTGCCAGCAGCCAAGCCCGCGGAAATGAGCAGTTCTTC CASSQARGNEQFF
. TRBJ2-7 . TRBV6-5 TGTGCCAGCAGTCGGACGGAGGGGACTTACGAGCAGTACTTC CASSRTEGTYEQYF
. TRBJ2-1 . TRBV6-2/TRBV6-3 TGTGCCAGCAGCCAAAGAAAAGCGGAGCAGTTCTTC CASSQRKAEQFF
. TRBJ1-1 . TRBV2 TGTGCCAGCCGGGAGAGGGTGCGGGCCATGGAAGCTTTCTTT CASRERVRAMEAFF
. TRBJ1-6 . TRBV27 TGTGCCAGCAGTTCGTTTGGCAATTCACCCCTCCACTTT CASSSFGNSPLHF
. TRBJ1-1 . TRBV7-2 TGTGCCAGCAGCAACACTGAAGCTTTCTTT CASSNTEAFF
. TRBJ2-2 . TRBV10-1 TGCGCCAGCAGTTGGGGCCACACCGGGGAGCTGTTTTTT CASSWGHTGELFF
. TRBJ2-7 TRBD2 TRBV11-2 TGTGCCAGCAGCTTAGAGGCTAGCGGGGGATCCTACGAGCAGTACTTC CASSLEASGGSYEQYF
. TRBJ2-2 . TRBV24-1 TGTGCCACCAGTGATCCGGGTCACACCGGGGAGCTGTTTTTT CATSDPGHTGELFF
. TRBJ2-1 . TRBV11-2 TGTGCCAGCAGCTCACCGGGACCTGAGCAGTTCTTC CASSSPGPEQFF
. TRBJ1-4 TRBD1 TRBV25-1 TGTGCCAGCAGTGAGGGACAGGGTAGGTGGGGTGAAAAACTGTTTTTT CASSEGQGRWGEKLFF
. TRBJ1-5 . TRBV6-5 TGTGCCAGCAGTTACTCGAGCCGGGGGAATCAGCCCCAGCATTTT CASSYSSRGNQPQHF
. TRBJ2-3 . TRBV4-1 TGCGCCAGCAGCCAGGTTCTAGAGTTGGTAGATACGCAGTATTTT CASSQVLELVDTQYF
. TRBJ2-4 . TRBV21-1 TGTGCCACCAGACAGGGGCACCTAGCCAAAAACATTCAGTACTTC CATRQGHLAKNIQYF
. TRBJ2-2 TRBD2 TRBV3-1/TRBV3-2 TGTGCCAGCAGCCGAGAACTAGCGGGAGTCGGTACCGGGGAGCTGTTTTTT CASSRELAGVGTGELFF
. TRBJ2-1 TRBD2 TRBV5-1 TGCGCCAGCAGCGCGGCCAAGACTAGCGGAGAAGACCACAATGAGCAGTTCTTC CASSAAKTSGEDHNEQFF
. TRBJ2-2 TRBD1 TRBV7-8 TGTGCCAGCAGCACCCGGACAGGGGGCGGTGGCGGGGAGCTGTTTTTT CASSTRTGGGGGELFF
. TRBJ1-3 . TRBV5-6 TGTGCCAGCAGCAACGTACAAGCATTCTCTGGAAACACCATATATTTT CASSNVQAFSGNTIYF
. TRBJ1-4 . TRBV28 TGTGCCACCCAACAGAGACTGGCAACTAATGAAAAACTGTTTTTT CATQQRLATNEKLFF
. TRBJ1-1 . TRBV27 TGTGCCAGCAGTTCCGTCGCATCGACAAGGAACACTGAAGCTTTCTTT CASSSVASTRNTEAFF
. TRBJ1-2 . TRBV5-6 TGTGCCAGCAGGTTGGGGGATCCTAACTATGGCTACACCTTC CASRLGDPNYGYTF
. TRBJ2-6 TRBD1 TRBV25-1 TGTGCCAGCACCGCCCGGCCGGGACAGGGGAAAGGGGCCAACGTCCTGACTTTC CASTARPGQGKGANVLTF
. TRBJ2-1 . TRBV25-1 TGTGCCAGCACAGGGAACTACAATGAGCAGTTCTTC CASTGNYNEQFF
. TRBJ1-5 . TRBV5-8 TGTGCCAGCAGCTTCAATCAGCCCCAGCATTTT CASSFNQPQHF
. TRBJ2-5 TRBD2 TRBV5-1 TGCGCCAGCAGCTTGGAGACTAGCGGGAGGGCGCCGGACTTC CASSLETSGRAPDF
. TRBJ1-2 TRBD1 TRBV5-6 TGTGCCAGCAGCCTGGGACAGTCTCTTTATGGCTACACCTTC CASSLGQSLYGYTF
. TRBJ2-7 . TRBV30 TGTGCCTGGAGTCCAAGGGTGGCATTACGCTACGAGCAGTACTTC CAWSPRVALRYEQYF
once TRBJ1-3 . TRBV7-8 TGTGCCAGCAGCTGGGCCGCCATGAACTCTGGAAACACCATATATTTT CASSWAAMNSGNTIYF
once TRBJ2-6 . TRBV6-1 TGTGCCAGCAGTGAAGCGAGAACTGGGGCCAACGTCCTGACTTTC CASSEARTGANVLTF
. TRBJ2-3 TRBD2 TRBV4-2 TGTGCCAGCAGCCAAGAAAGAGCGGGGGGCACAGATACGCAGTATTTT CASSQERAGGTDTQYF
. TRBJ1-5 . TRBV5-4 TGTGCCAGCAGCTTGCACCCAGGGAATCAGCCCCAGCATTTT CASSLHPGNQPQHF
. TRBJ2-5 . TRBV11-2 TGTGCCAGCAGCTCTATGGAGACCCAGTACTTC CASSSMETQYF
. TRBJ2-7 TRBD1 TRBV3-1/TRBV3-2 TGTGCCAGCAGCCAAGAAAACAGGGGGCGGAAGCAGTACTTC CASSQENRGRKQYF
. TRBJ1-5 TRBD1 TRBV28 TGTGCCAGCAGTTTTCCAAGACAGGGGAATCAGCCCCAGCATTTT CASSFPRQGNQPQHF
. TRBJ2-7 . TRBV30 TGTGCCTCAACCCTAGCCTCCTACGAGCAGTACTTC CASTLASYEQYF
once TRBJ1-1 TRBD1 TRBV5-6 TGTGCCAGCAGCGCAGAAATACAGGGGGCAGGCACTGAAGCTTTCTTT CASSAEIQGAGTEAFF
once TRBJ1-4 . TRBV7-8 TGTGCCAGCATCAACCGTCAGGGGAAACTGTTTTTT CASINRQGKLFF
. TRBJ1-2 . TRBV7-9 TGTGCCAGCAGTGACGGCTATGGCTACACCTTC CASSDGYGYTF
. TRBJ1-2 TRBD1 TRBV6-5 TGTGCCAGCACTCGAGGACAGGCAGGCTACACCTTC CASTRGQAGYTF
once TRBJ2-1 TRBD2 TRBV9 TGTGCCAGCAGCGTAGGGGCGGGAGGGGGGAATGAGCAGTTCTTC CASSVGAGGGNEQFF
. TRBJ1-4 . TRBV4-3 TGCGCCAGCAGCCAAGGCGGGACCGCTAATGAAAAACTGTTTTTT CASSQGGTANEKLFF
. TRBJ1-3 . TRBV6-5 TGTGCCAGCAGTTACAGGGGGTACTCTGGAAACACCATATATTTT CASSYRGYSGNTIYF
. TRBJ1-5 . TRBV7-2 TGTGCCAGCAGCTTAAGACCGATTAATAGCAATCAGCCCCAGCATTTT CASSLRPINSNQPQHF
. TRBJ2-2 . TRBV19 TGTGCCAGTAGTATACAGGCACAGACGAACACCGGGGAGCTGTTTTTT CASSIQAQTNTGELFF
. TRBJ1-3 . TRBV6-5 TGTGCCAGCAGTCCCGGGGACCGCGGAAACACCATATATTTT CASSPGDRGNTIYF
. TRBJ2-7 . TRBV11-3 TGTGCCAGCAGCTTAGAACGGGGGTCGAGTGAGCAGTACTTC CASSLERGSSEQYF
once TRBJ1-1 . TRBV12-3/TRBV12-4 TGTGCCAGCAGGCCCGGGCTGAACACTGAAGCTTTCTTT CASRPGLNTEAFF
. TRBJ2-3 . TRBV7-9 TGTGCCAGCAGCTTAGGCCCAACAGATACGCAGTATTTT CASSLGPTDTQYF
. TRBJ2-1 TRBD1 TRBV18 TGTGCCAGCTCACCTACTGACAGGGGATCTGAGCAGTTCTTC CASSPTDRGSEQFF
. TRBJ1-3 . TRBV12-5 TGTGCTAGTGGCCTTGGGACCCGAAACACCATATATTTT CASGLGTRNTIYF
. TRBJ2-5 . TRBV9 TGTGCCAGCAGCCCGTTTACAGGGATAGAGACCCAGTACTTC CASSPFTGIETQYF